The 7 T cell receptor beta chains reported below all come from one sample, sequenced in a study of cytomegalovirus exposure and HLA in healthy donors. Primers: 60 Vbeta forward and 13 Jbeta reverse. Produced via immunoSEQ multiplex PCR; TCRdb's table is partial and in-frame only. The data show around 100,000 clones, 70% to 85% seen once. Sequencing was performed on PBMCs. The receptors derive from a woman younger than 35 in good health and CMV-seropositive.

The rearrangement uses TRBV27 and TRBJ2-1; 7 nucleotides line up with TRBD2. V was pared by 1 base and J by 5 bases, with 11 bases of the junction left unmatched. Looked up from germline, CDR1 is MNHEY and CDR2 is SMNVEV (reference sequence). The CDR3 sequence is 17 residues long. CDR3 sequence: CASSLFPSGATDNEQFF. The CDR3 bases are TGTGCCAGCAGTTTATTCCCTAGCGGAGCTACAGACAATGAGCAGTTCTTC.

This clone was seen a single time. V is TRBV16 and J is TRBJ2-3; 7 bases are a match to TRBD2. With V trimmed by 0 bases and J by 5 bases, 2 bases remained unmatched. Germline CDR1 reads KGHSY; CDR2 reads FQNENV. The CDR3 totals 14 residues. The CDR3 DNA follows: TGTGCCAGCAGCCAATCTTCGGGGGGAGATACGCAGTATTTT. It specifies CASSQSSGGDTQYF. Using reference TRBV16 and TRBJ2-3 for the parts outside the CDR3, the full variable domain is GEEVAQTPKHLVRGEGQKAKLYCAPIKGHSYVFWYQQVLKNEFKFLISFQNENVFDETGMPKERFSAKCLPNSPCSLEIQATKLEDSAVYFCASSQSSGGDTQYFGPGTRLTVL.

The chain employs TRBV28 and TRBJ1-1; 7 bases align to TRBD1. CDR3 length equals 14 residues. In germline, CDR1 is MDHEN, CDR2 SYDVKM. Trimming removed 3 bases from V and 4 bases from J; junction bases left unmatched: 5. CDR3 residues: CASSLGQLTTEAFF. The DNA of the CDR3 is TGTGCCAGCAGTTTGGGACAGCTCACCACTGAAGCTTTCTTT.

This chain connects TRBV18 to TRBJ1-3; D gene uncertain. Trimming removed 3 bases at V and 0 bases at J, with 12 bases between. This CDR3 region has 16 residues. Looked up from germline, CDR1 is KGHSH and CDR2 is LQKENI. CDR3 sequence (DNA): TGTGCCAGCTCACCCCCCTCGGCGGGCTCTGGAAACACCATATATTTT. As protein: CASSPPSAGSGNTIYF. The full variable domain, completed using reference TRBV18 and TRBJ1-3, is NAGVMQNPRHLVRRRGQEARLRCSPMKGHSHVYWYRQLPEEGLKFMVYLQKENIIDESGMPKERFSAEFPKEGPSILRIQQVVRGDSAAYFCASSPPSAGSGNTIYFGEGSWLTVV.

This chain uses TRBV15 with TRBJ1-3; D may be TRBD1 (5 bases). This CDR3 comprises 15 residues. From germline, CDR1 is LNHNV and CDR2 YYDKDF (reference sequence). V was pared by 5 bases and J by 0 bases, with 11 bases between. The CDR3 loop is CATSGTQDSGNTIYF. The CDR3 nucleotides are TGTGCCACCAGCGGGACTCAAGACTCTGGAAACACCATATATTTT.

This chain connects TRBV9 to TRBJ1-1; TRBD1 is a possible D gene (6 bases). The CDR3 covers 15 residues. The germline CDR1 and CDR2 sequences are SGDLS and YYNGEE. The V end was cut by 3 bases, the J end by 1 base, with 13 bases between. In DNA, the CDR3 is TGTGCCAGCAGCGCGTGGGTGGGGGCGAACACTGAAGCTTTCTTT. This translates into CASSAWVGANTEAFF.

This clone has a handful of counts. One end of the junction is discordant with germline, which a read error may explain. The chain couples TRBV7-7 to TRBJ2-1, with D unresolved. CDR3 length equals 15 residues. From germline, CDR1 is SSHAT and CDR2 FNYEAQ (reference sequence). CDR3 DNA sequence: TGTGCTAGCAGCCCCACGGCGGCCTCCTACAATGAGCAGTTCTTC. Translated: CASSPTAASYNEQFF. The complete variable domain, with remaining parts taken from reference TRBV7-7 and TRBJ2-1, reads GAGVSQSPRYKVTKRGQDVTLRCDPISSHATLYWYQQALGQGPEFLTYFNYEAQPDKSGLPSDRFSAERPEGSISTLTIQRTEQRDSAMYRCASSPTAASYNEQFFGPGTRLTVL.